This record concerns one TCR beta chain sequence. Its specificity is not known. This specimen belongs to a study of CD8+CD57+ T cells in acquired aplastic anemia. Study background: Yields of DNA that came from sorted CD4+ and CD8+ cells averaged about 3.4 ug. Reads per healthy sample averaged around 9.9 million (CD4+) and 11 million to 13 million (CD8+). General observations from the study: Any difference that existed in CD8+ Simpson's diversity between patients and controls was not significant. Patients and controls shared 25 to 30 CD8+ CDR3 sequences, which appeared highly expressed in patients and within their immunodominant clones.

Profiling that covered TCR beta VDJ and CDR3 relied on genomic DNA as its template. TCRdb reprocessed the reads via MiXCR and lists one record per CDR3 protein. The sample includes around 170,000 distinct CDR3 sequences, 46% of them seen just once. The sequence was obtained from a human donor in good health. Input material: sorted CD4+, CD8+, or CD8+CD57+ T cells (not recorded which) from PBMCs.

CDR3 sequence (DNA): TGTGCCAGCAGCTTAGGGCCCACGACCAATTCACCCCTCCACTTT. It specifies CASSLGPTTNSPLHF. The chain joins TRBV5-6 to TRBJ1-6; no reliable D call. In germline, CDR1 is SGHDT, CDR2 YYEEEE. V was clipped by 2 bases and J by 7 bases, with 13 bases between them. The CDR3 length is 15 residues.